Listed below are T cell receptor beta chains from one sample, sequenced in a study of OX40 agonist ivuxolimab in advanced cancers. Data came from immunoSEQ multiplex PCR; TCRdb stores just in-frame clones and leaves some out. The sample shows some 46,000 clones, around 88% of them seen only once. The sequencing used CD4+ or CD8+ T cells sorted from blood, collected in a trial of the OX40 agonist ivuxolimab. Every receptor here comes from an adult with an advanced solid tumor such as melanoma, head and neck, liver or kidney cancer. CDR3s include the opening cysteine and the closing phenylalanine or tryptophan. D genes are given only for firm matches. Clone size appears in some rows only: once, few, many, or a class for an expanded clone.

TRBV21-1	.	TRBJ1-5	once	TGTGCCAGCAGCGAGGACAGGAAGACTCATCAGCCCCAGCATTTT	CASSEDRKTHQPQHF
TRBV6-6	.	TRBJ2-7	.	TGTGCCAGCAGTTATCTGGACACTTACGAGCAGTACTTC	CASSYLDTYEQYF
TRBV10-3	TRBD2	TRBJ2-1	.	TGTGCCACCGCGAAAGGGACTAGCGGAAACAATGAGCAGTTCTTC	CATAKGTSGNNEQFF
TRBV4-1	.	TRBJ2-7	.	TGCGCCAGCAGCCAAGATGAGGGTCGTAAGGACGAGCAGTACTTC	CASSQDEGRKDEQYF
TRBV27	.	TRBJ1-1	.	TGTGCCAGCAGTCTTAATTTGAACACTGAAGCTTTCTTT	CASSLNLNTEAFF
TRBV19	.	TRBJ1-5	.	TGTGCCAGTACGCGGAAATTAACAGGGATTCAGCCCCAGCATTTT	CASTRKLTGIQPQHF
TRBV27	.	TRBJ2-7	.	TGTGCCAGCAGTCCCAGGACTGGTGCCTACGAGCAGTACTTC	CASSPRTGAYEQYF
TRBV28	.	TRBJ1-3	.	TGTGCCACCACCGGGGGGCCGGGAAACACCATATATTTT	CATTGGPGNTIYF
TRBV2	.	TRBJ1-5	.	TGTGCCAGCAGTGCCGAGGGGAACCAGCCCCAGCATTTT	CASSAEGNQPQHF
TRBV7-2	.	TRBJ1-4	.	TGTGCCAGCAGCGATCGCGCCGCGGTAAATGAAAAACTGTTTTTT	CASSDRAAVNEKLFF
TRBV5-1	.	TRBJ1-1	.	TGCGCCAGCGGCCCGGAACCGGGGCTAATGAACACTGAAGCTTTCTTT	CASGPEPGLMNTEAFF
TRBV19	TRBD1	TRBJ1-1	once	TGTGCCAGTAGTACCGGACAGGGGGACACTGAAGCTTTCTTT	CASSTGQGDTEAFF
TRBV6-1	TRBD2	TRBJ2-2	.	TGTGCCAGCAGCGGGGAGGGCCGGGGCACCGGGGAGCTGTTTTTT	CASSGEGRGTGELFF
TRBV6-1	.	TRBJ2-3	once	TGTGCCAGCAGTGAAGCGCTCTCATCGAGCACAGATACGCAGTATTTT	CASSEALSSSTDTQYF
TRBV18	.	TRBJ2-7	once	TGTGCCAGCTCCAGACTAGAGGTTGCCTACGAGCAGTACTTC	CASSRLEVAYEQYF
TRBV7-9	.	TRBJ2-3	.	TGTGCCAGCAGCTTCCGCCTTAAAACGATAGCAGATACGCAGTATTTT	CASSFRLKTIADTQYF
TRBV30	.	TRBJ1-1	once	TGTGCCTGGAGTGTACGGGTTCAGAATCCTTTCTTT	CAWSVRVQNPFF
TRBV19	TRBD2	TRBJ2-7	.	TGTGCCAGTAGTTGGACTAGCGGAAGAACCTACGAGCAGTACTTC	CASSWTSGRTYEQYF
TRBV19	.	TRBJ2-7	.	TGTGCCAGTAGTATAACAGGTACCTACGAGCAGTACTTC	CASSITGTYEQYF
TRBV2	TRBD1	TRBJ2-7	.	TGTGCCAGCAGTGTACAGGGGACCCAAAACTACGAGCAGTACTTC	CASSVQGTQNYEQYF
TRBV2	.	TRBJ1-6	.	TGTGCCAGCAGATACAGGACAGCCGGTAATTCACCCCTCCACTTT	CASRYRTAGNSPLHF
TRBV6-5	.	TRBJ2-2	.	TGTGCCAGCAGTTACAGGGGCAGGGATTGGGGGGAGCTGTTTTTT	CASSYRGRDWGELFF
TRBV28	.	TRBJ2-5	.	TGTGCCAGCAGTTTTCGGGCAGCCAGGTACTTC	CASSFRAARYF
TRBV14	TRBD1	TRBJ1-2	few	TGTGCCAGCAGCCCTTTCGGACAGGCGGCTTTGGCCTTC	CASSPFGQAALAF
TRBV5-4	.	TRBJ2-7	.	TGTGCCAGCAGCCTGGGAGAATACGAGCAGTACTTC	CASSLGEYEQYF
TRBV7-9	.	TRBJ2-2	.	TGTGCCAGCAGCTCGTCCGGGCCCAACACCGGGGAGCTGTTTTTT	CASSSSGPNTGELFF
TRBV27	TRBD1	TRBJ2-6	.	TGTGCCAGCAGTACCTACAGGGGGGCCGCCTCTGGGGCCAACGTCCTGACTTTC	CASSTYRGAASGANVLTF
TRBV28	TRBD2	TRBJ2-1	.	TGTGCCAGCAGTCGGCCGGGACTAGCGAGCCCTGGGCAGTTCTTC	CASSRPGLASPGQFF
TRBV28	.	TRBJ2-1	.	TGTGCCAGCAGTTTTCTGGGGAGCTCCTACAATGAGCAGTTCTTC	CASSFLGSSYNEQFF
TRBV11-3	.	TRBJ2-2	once	TGTGCCAGCAGCTTATCTTTGAACACCGGGGAGCTGTTTTTT	CASSLSLNTGELFF
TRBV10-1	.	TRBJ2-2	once	TGCGCCAGCAGGGCAGGACCGAACACCGGGGAGCTGTTTTTT	CASRAGPNTGELFF
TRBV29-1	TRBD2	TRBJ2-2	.	TGCAGCGGGACTAGCGGGGGCGGGGAGCTGTTTTTT	CSGTSGGGELFF
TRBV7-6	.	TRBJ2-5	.	TGTGCCAGCAGCTCCGGGCAGGCCCAGTACTTC	CASSSGQAQYF
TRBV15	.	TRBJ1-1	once	TGTGCCACCAGCAGAGATAAAATGAACACTGAAGCTTTCTTT	CATSRDKMNTEAFF
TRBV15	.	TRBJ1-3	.	TGTGCCACCAGCAGGGAAGGGACGGGGGGAAACACCATATATTTT	CATSREGTGGNTIYF
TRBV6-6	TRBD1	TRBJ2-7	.	TGTGCCAGCGGCGGACAGGGTGAAGTCTACGAGCAGTACTTC	CASGGQGEVYEQYF
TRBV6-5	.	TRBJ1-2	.	TGTGCCAGCAGCTATAAATTGAAGGACGGCTACACCTTC	CASSYKLKDGYTF
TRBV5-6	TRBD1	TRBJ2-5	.	TGTGCCAGCAGCGTACAGGGGGAGCAAGAGACCCAGTACTTC	CASSVQGEQETQYF
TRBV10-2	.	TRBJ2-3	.	TGCGCCAGCGGTGGGGGAAGGGGCTGGGGAGATACGCAGTATTTT	CASGGGRGWGDTQYF